This T cell receptor (beta chain) comes out of a study of T cells in narcolepsy. Notes on the study in general: Comparing one patient's CSF and blood CD4+ clonotypes highlighted HCRT- and TRIB2-specific autoreactive clonotypes. Autoreactive clone sequences were missing from some blood memory CD4+ repertoires.

Of note for this clone: Its antigen is unknown.

The table came from immunoSEQ multiplex PCR; TCRdb's copy has only in-frame clones and leaves some out. The table has tens of thousands of clones, 80% seen once. The CDR3 length is 20 residues. Per germline, CDR1 SGHRS and CDR2 YFSETQ. V trimming: 5 bases; J trimming: 3 bases; junction bases outside the gene matches: 17. The chain couples TRBV5-1 to TRBJ2-6; 10 positions agree with TRBD1. Sequenced: memory (CD45RA-) CD4+ T cells from blood. The receptor was isolated from a human donor in good health. The CDR3 DNA is TGCGCCAGCAGTACCGAAAGGACAGGGGGAACTCGAGGTGGGGCCAACGTCCTGACTTTC. It is translated as CASSTERTGGTRGGANVLTF.